A single sample is the source of the 5 T cell receptor beta chains below, sequenced in a study of beta chain features in type 1 diabetes. Study results and limitations: Shortening that was moderate but significant affected the TCRB CDR3s of Type 1 diabetes patients in all four CD4+ subsets.

For these TCRs, the target antigens are not known. TCRB transcripts that were expressed got sequenced, as all of the isolated RNA had been reverse transcribed. Measured with immunoSEQ multiplex PCR; TCRdb has only the in-frame clones, and not every one. The table shows hundreds of thousands of clones, with 11% to 15% occurring only once. Specimen: naive CD4+ T cells from blood. The receptors stem from a man between 18 and 29 years old with type 1 diabetes.

The CDR3 DNA reads TGTGCCAGCAGTGAAGACAGGACATACTACGAGCAGTACTTC. Residues: CASSEDRTYYEQYF. The rearrangement joins TRBV2 to TRBJ2-7; a possible D gene is TRBD1 (5 bases). This CDR3 has 14 amino acids. Germline assignment: CDR1 SNHLY and CDR2 FYNNEI. Trimming removed 1 base from V and 3 bases from J, with 10 bases in between.

In its sample, this clone was seen a few times. The rearrangement links TRBV9 to TRBJ2-1; TRBD1 agrees at 10 bases. Unmatched junction bases numbered 2, after V lost 2 bases and J lost 6 bases. The germline CDR1 and CDR2 sequences are SGDLS and YYNGEE. The CDR3 has 14 amino acids. In DNA, the CDR3 is TGTGCCAGCAGCGTCCGGACAGGGGGCAATGAGCAGTTCTTC. This gives the protein CASSVRTGGNEQFF.

This clone appeared a few times. V is TRBV7-2 and J is TRBJ1-2; a weak D match, TRBD1 (6 bases). Germline V gene lookup returns CDR1 SGHTA and CDR2 FQGNSA. V dropped 7 bases and J dropped 0 bases, with 12 bases sitting between them. The CDR3 has 14 residues. In DNA, the CDR3 is TGTGCCAGCAACCCAACAGGGACTAACTATGGCTACACCTTC. It specifies CASNPTGTNYGYTF.

This clone was seen a handful of times. This rearrangement joins TRBV27 to TRBJ1-1; no reliable D call. V lost 2 bases and J lost 5, with 9 bases in between. There are 13 residues in the CDR3. Germline values: CDR1 MNHEY, CDR2 SMNVEV (reference sequence). CDR3 in amino acids: CASSLKGATEAFF. The CDR3 coding sequence is TGTGCCAGCAGTTTAAAGGGCGCTACTGAAGCTTTCTTT.

The chain links TRBV6-5 to TRBJ1-1, with a weak D call TRBD1 (5 bases). CDR1 is MNHEY and CDR2 is SVGAGI in the germline V gene. The ends were cut back, 2 bases at V and 5 bases at J, with 12 bases in the middle. CDR3 length equals 14 residues. The CDR3 sequence is CASSYARAATEAFF. The CDR3 nucleotides read TGTGCCAGCAGTTACGCCAGGGCCGCGACTGAAGCTTTCTTT.